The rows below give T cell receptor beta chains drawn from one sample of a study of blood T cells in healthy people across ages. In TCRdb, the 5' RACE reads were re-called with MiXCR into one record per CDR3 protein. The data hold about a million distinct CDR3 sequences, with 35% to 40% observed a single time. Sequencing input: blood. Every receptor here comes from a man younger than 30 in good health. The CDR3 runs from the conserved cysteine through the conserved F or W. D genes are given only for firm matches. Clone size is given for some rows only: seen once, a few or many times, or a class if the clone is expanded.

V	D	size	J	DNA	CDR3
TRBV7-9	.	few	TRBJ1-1	TGTGCCAGCAGCTTAGCGCAATCGAACACTGAAGCTTTCTTT	CASSLAQSNTEAFF
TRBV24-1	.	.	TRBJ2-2	TGTGCCACCAGTGATCTACAGGGTTCGAGCACCGGGGAGCTGTTTTTT	CATSDLQGSSTGELFF
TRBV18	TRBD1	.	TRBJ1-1	TGTGCCAGCTCAGTCTCCGTGGGACAGATAATGAACACTGAAGCTTTCTTT	CASSVSVGQIMNTEAFF
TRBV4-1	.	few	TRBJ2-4	TGCGCCAGCAGCCCGCGGGCAGAACTCGCCAAAAACATTCAGTACTTC	CASSPRAELAKNIQYF
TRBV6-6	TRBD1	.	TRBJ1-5	TGTGCCGGCAGTTCCCCAGGGGGCGCTTATGGCAATCAGCCCCAGCATTTT	CAGSSPGGAYGNQPQHF
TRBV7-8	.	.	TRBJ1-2	TGTGCCAGCAGCTTAATTGGAGGGACTCCCGAAGGCTACACCTTC	CASSLIGGTPEGYTF
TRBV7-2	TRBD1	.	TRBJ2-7	TGTGCCGGCAGCTCCCAACAGGGGGCTGGGTTCGAGCAGTACTTC	CAGSSQQGAGFEQYF
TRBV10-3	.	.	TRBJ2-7	TGTGCCATCAGTGAGTCGAGGCGGGCCCACTCCTACGAGCAGTACTTC	CAISESRRAHSYEQYF
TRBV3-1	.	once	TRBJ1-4	TGTGCCAGCAGTCTCATCGCCAGGACGCCAAATGAAAAACTGTTTTTT	CASSLIARTPNEKLFF
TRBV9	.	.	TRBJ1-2	TGTGCCAGCAGCGGCGTTCGGGCTATAACCTATGGCTACACCTTC	CASSGVRAITYGYTF
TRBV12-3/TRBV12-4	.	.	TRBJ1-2	TGTGCCAGCAGTTTCCAGACAGGAATCTATGGCTACACCTTC	CASSFQTGIYGYTF
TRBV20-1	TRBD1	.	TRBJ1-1	TGCAGTGCTAGGTCTGACAGGGACCGAACTGAAGCTTTCTTT	CSARSDRDRTEAFF
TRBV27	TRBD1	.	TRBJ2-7	TGTGCCAGCAGTTCACATACGACAGGGGGCTTTGGCGAGCAGTACTTC	CASSSHTTGGFGEQYF
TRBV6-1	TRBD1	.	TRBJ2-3	TGTGCCAGCAATCTGGACAGGGCGGTAGCAGATACGCAGTATTTT	CASNLDRAVADTQYF
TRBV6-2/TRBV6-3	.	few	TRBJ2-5	TGTGCCAGCAGCGGGGGGCTTCGCAATGAGCAGTACTTC	CASSGGLRNEQYF
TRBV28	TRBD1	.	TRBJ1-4	TGTGCCAGCAGTACTTCACAGGGGGCAAAGGAAAAACTGTTTTTT	CASSTSQGAKEKLFF
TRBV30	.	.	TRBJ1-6	TGTGCCTGGAGTGTTTGGCCGGTAGGCGTAAATTCACCCCTCCACTTT	CAWSVWPVGVNSPLHF
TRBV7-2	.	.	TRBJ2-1	TGTGCCAGCAGCTTAAAGCCCGCGGGATCCTACAATGAGCAGTTCTTC	CASSLKPAGSYNEQFF
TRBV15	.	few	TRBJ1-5	TGTGCCACCAGCAGAGATCGGGGAATCGGTCAGCCCCAGCATTTT	CATSRDRGIGQPQHF
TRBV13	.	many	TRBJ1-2	TGTGCCAGCAGCTCTAGGACAAGGAGGGCTTATGGCTACACCTTC	CASSSRTRRAYGYTF
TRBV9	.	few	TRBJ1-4	TGTGCCAGCAGCGTCCGTCCCGGACGGGGCTCTAATGAAAAACTGTTTTTT	CASSVRPGRGSNEKLFF
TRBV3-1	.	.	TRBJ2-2	TGTGCCAGCAGCCAAGTCAGGTTCGGTAGCGGGGAGCTGTTTTTT	CASSQVRFGSGELFF
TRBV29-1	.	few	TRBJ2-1	TGCAGCGTTGAAGACGGACGAGCGGCGATCAATGAGCAGTTCTTC	CSVEDGRAAINEQFF
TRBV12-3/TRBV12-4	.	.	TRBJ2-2	TGTGCCAGCAGTTTCGGCGTCGCGAACACCGGGGAGCTGTTTTTT	CASSFGVANTGELFF
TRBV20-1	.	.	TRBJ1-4	TGCAGTGCTAGGGAGGGGGGTGAAAAACTGTTTTTT	CSAREGGEKLFF
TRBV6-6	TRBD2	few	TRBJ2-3	TGTGCCAGCAGCCACCTAGCGGGGCGTCCAGATACGCAGTATTTT	CASSHLAGRPDTQYF
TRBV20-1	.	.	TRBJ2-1	TGCAGTGCTAGATATGGGGGCGACTACAATGAGCAGTTCTTC	CSARYGGDYNEQFF
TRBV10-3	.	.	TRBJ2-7	TGTGCCATCAGTGAGGACGGAGGAAACTCCTACGAGCAGTACTTC	CAISEDGGNSYEQYF
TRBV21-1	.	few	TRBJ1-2	TGTGCCAGCAGCAAAAGGGCGAGTCTTCCCTATGGCTACACCTTC	CASSKRASLPYGYTF
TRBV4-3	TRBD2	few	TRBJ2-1	TGCGCCAGCAGCCGACCGGGACTAGGAAGCAATGAGCAGTTCTTC	CASSRPGLGSNEQFF
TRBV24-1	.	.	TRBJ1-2	TGTGCCACCAGCTCTGGCGGGGATAGGGGCTACACCTTC	CATSSGGDRGYTF
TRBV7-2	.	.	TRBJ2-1	TGTGCGTTAGGGGACGCCCAGCCTTACAATGAGCAGTTCTTC	CALGDAQPYNEQFF
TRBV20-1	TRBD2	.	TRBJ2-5	TGCAGTGCTCCCGGGACTATTGCCGAAGAGACCCAGTACTTC	CSAPGTIAEETQYF
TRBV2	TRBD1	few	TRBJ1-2	TGTGCCAGCAGACCAGGGGGGACTAACTATGGCTACACCTTC	CASRPGGTNYGYTF
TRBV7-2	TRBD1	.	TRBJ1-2	TGTGCCAGCAGCTCTGGATCTGGGGGGACAGGGGGCGCTCCTAACTATGGCTACACCTTC	CASSSGSGGTGGAPNYGYTF
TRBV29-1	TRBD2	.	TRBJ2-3	TGCAGCGGGACTAGCGGGGGGTCCCCAGATACGCAGTATTTT	CSGTSGGSPDTQYF
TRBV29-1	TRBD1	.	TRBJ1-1	TGCAGCGTTGACTACTCACCCGATAGGGGGCTGGGCACTGAAGCTTTCTTT	CSVDYSPDRGLGTEAFF
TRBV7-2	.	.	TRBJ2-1	TGTGCCAGCAGCTTAGCACCGACAGGCTACAATGAGCAGTTCTTC	CASSLAPTGYNEQFF
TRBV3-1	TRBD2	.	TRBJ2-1	TGTGCCAGCAGCCAAGATCCGGGGACTAGCATGAATGAGCAGTTCTTC	CASSQDPGTSMNEQFF
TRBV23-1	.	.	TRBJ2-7	TGCGCCAGCAGTCAATTTAACGAGCAGTACTTC	CASSQFNEQYF
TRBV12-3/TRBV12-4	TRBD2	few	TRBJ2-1	TGTGCCAGCAGTTTACTCGGGGGGGCCCGGGATGAGCAGTTCTTC	CASSLLGGARDEQFF
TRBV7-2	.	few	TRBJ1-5	TGTGCCAGCAGCCCACTTGACAGACGAAGCAATCAGCCCCAGCATTTT	CASSPLDRRSNQPQHF